Below, 23 T cell receptor beta chains from the same sample are listed, as sequenced in a study of spatial heterogeneity in lung cancer. The time point: sample taken at primary tumor resection. The study sequenced unsorted whole RNA from tumor, nontumor lung or frozen PBMC. TCRdb reprocessed the 5' RACE reads with MiXCR, giving one entry per CDR3 protein. Among some 860 distinct CDR3 sequences listed, roughly 13% were seen once. The source was PBMCs, collected at surgery. Every receptor here comes from a male donor with early-stage non-small cell lung cancer.

By share, this clonotype ranks as medium-sized. Within a library made for alpha chains, this beta chain is off target, and its count is uninformative. V usage is TRBV2 and J usage is TRBJ2-1; tentative D call: TRBD2 (6 bases). The CDR3 has 16 residues. Germline lookup yields CDR1 SNHLY and CDR2 FYNNEI. Deletions cut 1 base from V and 3 bases from J, with 13 bases between. The CDR3 loop reads CASSEVADDYYNEQFF. DNA of the CDR3: TGTGCCAGCAGTGAAGTAGCGGACGACTACTACAATGAGCAGTTCTTC.

This clonotype was counted many times. Since it is a stray read in a library aimed at alpha chains, this beta chain has a size that is not meaningful. This rearrangement joins TRBV3-1 to TRBJ2-1; TRBD2 agrees at 8 bases. The CDR3 runs to 16 residues. The germline gives CDR1 LGHDT, CDR2 YNNKEL (reference sequence). The V gene end was trimmed by 4 bases and the J gene end by 5 bases; junction bases not matched to a gene: 10. The CDR3 DNA reads TGTGCCAGCAGCCGTCCTGGGCGGGGGGACCACAATGAGCAGTTCTTC. As protein: CASSRPGRGDHNEQFF.

The sample holds many counts of this clonotype. This beta chain lies outside the target of a library built for alpha chains; its clone size means little. V usage is TRBV4-3 and J usage is TRBJ2-2; 12 positions match TRBD2. V dropped 3 bases and J dropped 0; count of bases not matched to a gene: 11. Per germline, CDR1 LGHNA and CDR2 YSLEER. CDR3 length equals 20 residues. The CDR3 DNA reads TGCGCCAGCAGCCAGGTTACTCCTAGCGGGGGGGCCGCGAACACCGGGGAGCTGTTTTTT. Its translation: CASSQVTPSGGAANTGELFF.

With regard to this clonotype: This beta chain came through as a stray read in a library set up for alpha chains, and its size says little. V usage is TRBV10-3 and J usage is TRBJ1-1, with D hard to call. The germline CDR1 and CDR2 sequences are ENHRY and SYGVKD. With 3 bases removed from V and 0 bases from J, the gap between germline ends came to 11 bases. The CDR3 is made up of 15 amino acids. The CDR3 is CAISDGLAMNTEAFF. CDR3 coding DNA: TGTGCCATCAGTGATGGGTTAGCGATGAACACTGAAGCTTTCTTT.

This clonotype was counted many times. This beta chain is an unintended read in a library built for alpha chains; its size means little. V gene TRBV6-2 or TRBV6-3 combines with J gene TRBJ2-1; 8 bases map to TRBD2. Germline values: CDR1 MNHEY, CDR2 SVGEGT. With 8 bases clipped from V and 7 bases from J, the junction kept 13 bases outside the gene matches. The CDR3 spans 15 residues. The CDR3 DNA reads TGTGCCAGCGGGGACGGGGGGGCACGACGAAATGAGCAGTTCTTC. As protein: CASGDGGARRNEQFF.

This clonotype has ten or more counts. As an off-target read in a library built for alpha chains, this beta chain has a frequency of little significance. The chain carries TRBV29-1 and TRBJ1-5, with D perhaps TRBD1 (5 bases). Per the germline V gene, CDR1 is SQVTM and CDR2 is ANQGSEA. The CDR3 runs to 12 residues. Deletions cut 0 bases from V and 5 bases from J, with 5 bases between. The DNA for the CDR3 is TGCAGCGTTGAAGACAGGGATCAGCCCCAGCATTTT. Amino acid sequence: CSVEDRDQPQHF.

This clonotype was counted many times. The library was prepared for alpha chains; this beta chain is a stray read, so its frequency means little. The chain combines TRBV5-4 with TRBJ2-2; D is unclear. Germline V CDR1 and CDR2: SGHNT, YYREEE (reference sequence). CDR3 size: 15 residues. Trimming removed 0 bases from V and 1 base from J, with 7 bases in between. The CDR3 is CASSLGSLNTGELFF. DNA for the CDR3: TGTGCCAGCAGCTTGGGGAGCCTGAACACCGGGGAGCTGTTTTTT.

Regarding this clonotype: This beta chain appears as a stray read in a library generated for alpha chains; its size is not informative. The rearrangement uses TRBV5-6 and TRBJ2-7, with D unclear. The CDR3 contains 12 residues. Trimming took 1 base from V and 3 from J, leaving 5 bases between them. Germline V gives CDR1 SGHDT, CDR2 YYEEEE. The CDR3 DNA is TGTGCCAGCAGCTTGAACCTCTACGAGCAGTACTTC. Translation gives CASSLNLYEQYF.

This clonotype is large in the sample. Within a library made for alpha chains, this beta chain is off target, and its count is uninformative. The chain recombines TRBV5-1 with TRBJ2-3, with D unresolved. The CDR3 contains 16 residues. Germline CDR1 is SGHRS and CDR2 is YFSETQ. With 0 bases removed from V and 5 bases from J, the gap between germline ends came to 16 bases. CDR3 in amino acids: CASSLDAHYSGDTQYF. Here the CDR3 DNA reads TGCGCCAGCAGCTTGGATGCCCACTACTCGGGAGATACGCAGTATTTT.

By sample share, this clonotype is medium-sized (0.01 to 0.1%). Within a library made for alpha chains, this beta chain is off target, and its count is uninformative. The J gene is TRBJ2-3, the V gene TRBV6-2 or TRBV6-3; D is ambiguous. CDR1 is MNHEY, CDR2 SVGEGT, per germline. V was pared by 11 bases and J by 0 bases, with 12 bases between. The CDR3 spans 13 residues. The CDR3 spells CASQDSSTDTQYF. CDR3 sequence (DNA): TGTGCCTCGCAAGACTCTAGCACAGATACGCAGTATTTT.

By share, this clonotype counts as medium-sized. In a library made to pick up alpha chains, this beta chain is a stray read with a size that means little. The chain couples TRBV20-1 to TRBJ2-7, with unresolved D. CDR3 size: 15 residues. From germline, CDR1 is DFQATT and CDR2 SNEGSKA (reference sequence). V gave up 0 bases and J gave up 0 bases, with 12 bases separating them. CDR3 sequence (DNA): TGCAGTGCTAGAGAGGTCCACTCGGGCTCCTACGAGCAGTACTTC. Protein product: CSAREVHSGSYEQYF.

Comments on this clonotype: A library made for alpha chains picked up this beta chain off target, so its size means little. The chain uses TRBV4-1 and TRBJ1-1, with D maybe TRBD1 (5 bases). Deletions cut 0 bases from V and 7 bases from J, with 18 bases between. The CDR3 is made up of 16 amino acids. Germline CDR1 reads MGHRA; CDR2 reads YSYEKL. CDR3 sequence (DNA): TGCGCCAGCAGCCAAGACCCTCTGACAGCTATGATTGAAGCTTTCTTT. It specifies CASSQDPLTAMIEAFF.

This clonotype qualifies as large (0.1 to 1%). This beta chain is an off-target read within a library intended for alpha chains, so its frequency means little. The chain joins TRBV5-5 to TRBJ2-1, with 12 bases aligning to TRBD2. This CDR3 region has 16 residues. Germline V gives CDR1 SGHKS, CDR2 YYEKEE (reference sequence). J was trimmed by 6 bases and V by 0 bases; bases with no gene match: 4. The CDR3 nucleotides are TGTGCCAGCAGCTTGGCTGGACTAGCGGGGTCCAATGAGCAGTTCTTC. This translates into CASSLAGLAGSNEQFF.

In this sample, this clonotype is medium-sized (0.01 to 0.1%). This beta chain is a stray read from a library made for alpha chains; its abundance is not meaningful. This sequence joins TRBV20-1 and TRBJ2-4; D perhaps matches TRBD1 (6 bases). This CDR3 has 15 amino acids. Deletions cut 3 bases from V and 2 bases from J, with 14 bases between. Germline values: CDR1 DFQATT, CDR2 SNEGSKA (reference sequence). CDR3 loop: CSASDRTVSKNIQYF. In DNA form, the CDR3 reads TGCAGTGCTAGCGACCGGACAGTATCCAAAAACATTCAGTACTTC.

Judged by abundance, this clonotype is large. This beta chain is an unintended read in a library built for alpha chains; its size means little. The chain carries TRBV18 and TRBJ2-2; 7 bases align to TRBD1. V was pared by 4 bases and J by 1 base, with 6 bases of the junction left unmatched. The CDR3 covers 16 residues. Germline CDR1 and CDR2: KGHSH and LQKENI. This CDR3 is CASSLEQGRNTGELFF. Here the CDR3 DNA reads TGTGCCAGCTCACTCGAACAGGGGAGGAACACCGGGGAGCTGTTTTTT.

This clonotype qualifies as large. This beta chain turned up in a library designed for alpha chains; as an off-target read, its abundance says little. The genes are TRBV9 and TRBJ2-2, with D possibly matching TRBD1 (6 bases). Between the trimmed V and J ends, which lost 3 bases and 3 bases, there was a span of 9 bases. Per the germline V gene, CDR1 is SGDLS and CDR2 is YYNGEE. The CDR3 has 14 residues. The CDR3 bases are TGTGCCAGCAGCGGCACAGGGTACACCGGGGAGCTGTTTTTT. Translating it yields CASSGTGYTGELFF.

This clonotype is medium-sized in the sample. This beta chain turned up in a library designed for alpha chains; as an off-target read, its abundance says little. V is TRBV7-2 and J is TRBJ2-5; D is undetermined. V gave up 3 bases and J gave up 4 bases, with 15 bases separating them. Germline V lookup: CDR1 SGHTA, CDR2 FQGNSA. The CDR3 covers 15 residues. The CDR3 is CASSFEPSIGETQYF. In nucleotides, the CDR3 is TGTGCCAGCAGCTTCGAGCCGTCGATCGGAGAGACCCAGTACTTC.

Turning to this clonotype: A library prepared for alpha chains yielded this beta chain as an off-target read; its size is of little meaning. This rearrangement joins TRBV30 to TRBJ2-7; tentatively, D is TRBD2 (7 bases). Trimming shortened V by 5 bases and J by 4 bases, and 9 bases separated the two germline ends. This CDR3 comprises 11 residues. Per the germline V gene, CDR1 is GTSNPN and CDR2 is SVGIG (reference sequence). The DNA of the CDR3 is TGTGCCTGGGCGGGGGCGTACGAGCAGTACTTC. It specifies CAWAGAYEQYF.

This clonotype is large by share. As an off-target read in a library built for alpha chains, this beta chain has a frequency of little significance. The chain couples TRBV7-9 to TRBJ2-7; a weak D match, TRBD1 (6 bases). Germline CDR1 SEHNR, CDR2 FQNEAQ (reference sequence). The CDR3 is 13 residues long. Trimming left V 5 bases short and J 3 bases short, with 11 bases between. CDR3 bases: TGTGCCAGCAGCCCCGGGACAAGCTACGAGCAGTACTTC. Protein: CASSPGTSYEQYF.

This clonotype counts as medium-sized. The size of this beta chain means little, since it is a stray read in a library made for alpha chains. The rearrangement uses TRBV7-2 and TRBJ2-5, with D possibly being TRBD2 (7 bases). Looked up from germline, CDR1 is SGHTA and CDR2 is FQGNSA. Trimming cost V 4 bases and J 1 base, with 13 bases left between them. The CDR3 has 15 residues. CDR3 DNA: TGTGCCAGCAGCTCACAGGGAGGGGGCCAAGAGACCCAGTACTTC. This gives the protein CASSSQGGGQETQYF.

This clonotype was detected ten times or more. The size of this beta chain means little, since it is a stray read in a library made for alpha chains. The genes are TRBV7-1 and TRBJ2-7; D unresolved. TRBV7-1 is an ORF, with its function uncertain. The CDR3 runs 15 residues. The V end was cut by 3 bases, the J end by 3 bases, with 15 bases between. This CDR3 reads CASSSIRARFYEQYF. The CDR3 coding sequence is TGTGCCAGCAGCTCTATCCGCGCGAGGTTCTACGAGCAGTACTTC.

By share of the sample, this clonotype is medium-sized. Within a library made for alpha chains, this beta chain is off target, and its count is uninformative. The chain uses TRBV2 and TRBJ2-3; D is unresolved. V was pared by 7 bases and J by 1 base, with 9 bases between. Germline V gene data show CDR1 as SNHLY and CDR2 as FYNNEI. The CDR3 runs 13 residues. The CDR3 coding sequence is TGTGCCAGCAAGGCGCAGGGCACAGATACGCAGTATTTT. It yields the protein CASKAQGTDTQYF. The whole variable domain, remainder taken from reference TRBV2 and TRBJ2-3, is EPEVTQTPSHQVTQMGQEVILRCVPISNHLYFYWYRQILGQKVEFLVSFYNNEISEKSEIFDDQFSVERPDGSNFTLKIRSTKLEDSAMYFCASKAQGTDTQYFGPGTRLTVL.

Comments on this clonotype: This beta chain is an off-target read within a library intended for alpha chains, so its frequency means little. This chain links TRBV29-1 with TRBJ2-3; 12 nucleotides line up with TRBD1. Germline CDR1 and CDR2: SQVTM and ANQGSEA. CDR3 length: 15 amino acids. V trimming: 5 bases; J trimming: 6 bases; junction bases outside the gene matches: 9. The CDR3, as DNA: TGCAGCGTTCCCGGGACAGGGGGCGCACGGGATACGCAGTATTTT. This translates into CSVPGTGGARDTQYF.